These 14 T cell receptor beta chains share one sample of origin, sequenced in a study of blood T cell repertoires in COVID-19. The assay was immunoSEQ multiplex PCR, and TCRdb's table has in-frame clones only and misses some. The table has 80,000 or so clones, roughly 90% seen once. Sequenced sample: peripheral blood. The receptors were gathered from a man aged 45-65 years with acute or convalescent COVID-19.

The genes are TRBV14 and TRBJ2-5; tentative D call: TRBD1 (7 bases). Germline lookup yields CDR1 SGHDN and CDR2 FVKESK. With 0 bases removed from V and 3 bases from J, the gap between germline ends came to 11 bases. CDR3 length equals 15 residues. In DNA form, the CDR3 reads TGTGCCAGCAGCCAAGACAGGGGGGTTAAAGAGACCCAGTACTTC. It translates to CASSQDRGVKETQYF.

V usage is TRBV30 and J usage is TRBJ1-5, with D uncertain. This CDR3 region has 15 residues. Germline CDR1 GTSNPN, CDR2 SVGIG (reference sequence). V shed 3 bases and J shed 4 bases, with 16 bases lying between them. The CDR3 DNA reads TGTGCCTGGAGGGACGGGATAAGTGGGAATCAGCCCCAGCATTTT. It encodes CAWRDGISGNQPQHF.

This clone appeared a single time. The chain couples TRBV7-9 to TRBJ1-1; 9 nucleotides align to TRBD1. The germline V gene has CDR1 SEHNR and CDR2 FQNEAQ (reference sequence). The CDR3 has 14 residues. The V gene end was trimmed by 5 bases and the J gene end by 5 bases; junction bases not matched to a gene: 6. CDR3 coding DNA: TGTGCCAGCAGCCTCCGGGACAGGGAAACTGAAGCTTTCTTT. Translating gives CASSLRDRETEAFF.

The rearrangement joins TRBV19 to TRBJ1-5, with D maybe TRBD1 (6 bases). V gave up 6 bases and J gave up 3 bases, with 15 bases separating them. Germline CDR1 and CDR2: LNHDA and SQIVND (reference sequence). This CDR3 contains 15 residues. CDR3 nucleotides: TGTGCCAGTAGGACCGACAGGTCGGACAATCAGCCCCAGCATTTT. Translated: CASRTDRSDNQPQHF.

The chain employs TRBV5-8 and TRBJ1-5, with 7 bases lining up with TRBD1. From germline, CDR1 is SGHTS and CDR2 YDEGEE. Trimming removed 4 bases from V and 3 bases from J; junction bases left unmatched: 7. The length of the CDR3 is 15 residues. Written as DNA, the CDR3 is TGTGCCAGCAGCGCGGGACAGACCCTCAATCAGCCCCAGCATTTT. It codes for CASSAGQTLNQPQHF. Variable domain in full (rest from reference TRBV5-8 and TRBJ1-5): EAGVTQSPTHLIKTRGQQATLRCSPISGHTSVYWYQQALGLGLQFLLWYDEGEERNRGNFPPRFSGRQFPNYSSELNVNALELEDSALYLCASSAGQTLNQPQHFGDGTRLSIL.

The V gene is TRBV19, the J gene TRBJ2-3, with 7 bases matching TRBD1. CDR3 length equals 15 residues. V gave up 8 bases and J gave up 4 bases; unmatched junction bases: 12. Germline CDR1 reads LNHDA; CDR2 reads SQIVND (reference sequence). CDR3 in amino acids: CASGPQRQGSDTQYF. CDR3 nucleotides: TGTGCCAGTGGCCCCCAGAGACAGGGTTCAGATACGCAGTATTTT.

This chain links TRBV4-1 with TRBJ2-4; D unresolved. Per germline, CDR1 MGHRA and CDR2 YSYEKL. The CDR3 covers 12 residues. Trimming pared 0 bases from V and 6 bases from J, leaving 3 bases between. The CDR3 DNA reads TGCGCCAGCAGCCAAGACGGAAACATTCAGTACTTC. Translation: CASSQDGNIQYF.

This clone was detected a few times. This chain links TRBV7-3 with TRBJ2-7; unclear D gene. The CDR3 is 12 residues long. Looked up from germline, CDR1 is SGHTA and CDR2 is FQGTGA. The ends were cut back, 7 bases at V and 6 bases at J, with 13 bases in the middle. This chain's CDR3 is CASTTGVPEQYV. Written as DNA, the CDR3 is TGTGCCAGCACCACTGGAGTTCCCGAGCAGTACGTC.

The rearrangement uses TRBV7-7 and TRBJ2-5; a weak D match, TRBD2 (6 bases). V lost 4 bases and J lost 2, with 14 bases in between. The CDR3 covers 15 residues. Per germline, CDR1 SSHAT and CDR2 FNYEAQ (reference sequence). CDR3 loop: CASSSSPGLQETQYF. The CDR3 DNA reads TGTGCCAGCAGCTCGAGCCCGGGACTTCAAGAGACCCAGTACTTC.

The CDR3 DNA is TGTGCCAGCAGCCAGACTAGTTCCAATGAGCAGTTCTTC. Translating it yields CASSQTSSNEQFF. The chain joins TRBV12-3 or TRBV12-4 to TRBJ2-1, with D perhaps TRBD2 (6 bases). The CDR3 is made up of 13 amino acids. V lost 6 bases and J lost 6, with 12 bases in between.

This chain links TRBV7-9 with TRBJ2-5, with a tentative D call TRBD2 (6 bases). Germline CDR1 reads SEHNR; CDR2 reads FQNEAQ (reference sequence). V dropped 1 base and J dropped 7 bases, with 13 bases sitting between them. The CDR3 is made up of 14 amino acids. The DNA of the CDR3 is TGTGCCAGCAGCTTAGTAGAGACGGGAGCGACCCAGTACTTC. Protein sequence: CASSLVETGATQYF.

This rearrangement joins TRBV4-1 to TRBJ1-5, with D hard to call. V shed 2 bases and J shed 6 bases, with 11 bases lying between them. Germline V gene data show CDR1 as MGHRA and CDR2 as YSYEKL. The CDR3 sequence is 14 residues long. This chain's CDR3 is CASSQTFAIQPQHF. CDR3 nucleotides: TGCGCCAGCAGCCAAACCTTTGCGATTCAGCCCCAGCATTTT.

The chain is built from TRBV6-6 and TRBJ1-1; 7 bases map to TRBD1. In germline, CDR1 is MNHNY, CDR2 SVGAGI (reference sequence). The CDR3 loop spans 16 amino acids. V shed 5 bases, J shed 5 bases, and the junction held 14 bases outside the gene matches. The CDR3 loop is CASSRRQGIIGTEAFF. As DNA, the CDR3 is TGTGCCAGCAGTCGGCGACAGGGAATCATTGGGACTGAAGCTTTCTTT.

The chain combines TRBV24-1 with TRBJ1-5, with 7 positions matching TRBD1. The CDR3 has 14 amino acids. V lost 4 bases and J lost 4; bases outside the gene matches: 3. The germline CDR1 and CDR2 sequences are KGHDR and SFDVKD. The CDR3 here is CATSDMTGNQPQHF. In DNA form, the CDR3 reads TGTGCCACCAGTGACATGACAGGGAATCAGCCCCAGCATTTT.